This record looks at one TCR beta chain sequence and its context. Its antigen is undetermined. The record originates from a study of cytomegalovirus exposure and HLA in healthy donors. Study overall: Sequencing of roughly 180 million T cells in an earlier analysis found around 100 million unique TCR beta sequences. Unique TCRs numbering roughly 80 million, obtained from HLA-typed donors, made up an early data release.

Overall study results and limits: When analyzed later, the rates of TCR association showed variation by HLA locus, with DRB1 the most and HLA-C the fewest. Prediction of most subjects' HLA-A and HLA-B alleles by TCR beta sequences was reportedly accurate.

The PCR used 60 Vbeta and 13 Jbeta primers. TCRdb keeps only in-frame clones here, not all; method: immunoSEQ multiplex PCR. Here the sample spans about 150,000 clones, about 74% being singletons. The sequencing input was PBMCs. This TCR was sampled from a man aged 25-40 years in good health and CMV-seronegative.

DNA for the CDR3: TGTGCCAGCAGCTCCGGGACTAGCGGGCGGACCCAGTACTTC. Protein sequence: CASSSGTSGRTQYF. J is TRBJ2-5 and V is TRBV7-9; 12 bases match TRBD2. CDR3 length: 14 residues. J was trimmed by 7 bases and V by 4 bases; bases with no gene match: 4. CDR1 SEHNR and CDR2 FQNEAQ come from the germline V gene (reference sequence).